The source of this T cell receptor beta chain is a study of neurological immune-mediated disorders. The sample holds many counts of this clonotype. Via MiXCR, TCRdb re-called the 5' RACE reads, giving one row per CDR3 protein. The sample carries fewer than 50,000 distinct CDR3 sequences, approximately 12% recorded once. Time point defined: longitudinal time-point 3. The unsorted libraries had their origin in 2 million PBMCs stored at -80 C. The germline V and J ends were trimmed by 1 base and 6 bases, with 7 bases remaining between them. The CDR3 length is 12 residues. The germline V gene encodes CDR1 SGHVS and CDR2 FNYEAQ.

What was sequenced was PBMCs. This TCR derives from a male donor with HTLV-1-associated myelopathy (HAM/TSP). The chain joins TRBV7-6 to TRBJ2-7; D is unclear. The CDR3 sequence: CASSLGRGEQYF. In nucleotides, the CDR3 is TGTGCCAGCAGCTTAGGGCGCGGCGAGCAGTACTTC.